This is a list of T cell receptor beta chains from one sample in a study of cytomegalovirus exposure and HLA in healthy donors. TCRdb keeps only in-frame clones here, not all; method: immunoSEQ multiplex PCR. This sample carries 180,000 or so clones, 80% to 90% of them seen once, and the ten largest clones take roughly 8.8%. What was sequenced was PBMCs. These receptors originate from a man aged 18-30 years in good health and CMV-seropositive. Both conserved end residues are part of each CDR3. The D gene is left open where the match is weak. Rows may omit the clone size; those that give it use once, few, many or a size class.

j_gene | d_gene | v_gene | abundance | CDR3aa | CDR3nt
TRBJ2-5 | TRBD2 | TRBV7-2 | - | CASSLGRGGKETQYF | TGTGCCAGCAGCTTAGGGCGGGGGGGAAAAGAGACCCAGTACTTC
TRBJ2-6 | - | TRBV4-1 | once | CASRDISGANVLTF | TGCGCCAGCCGGGACATTTCTGGGGCCAACGTCCTGACTTTC
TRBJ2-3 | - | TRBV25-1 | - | CASSVIMTDTQYF | TGTGCCAGCAGTGTTATTATGACAGATACGCAGTATTTT
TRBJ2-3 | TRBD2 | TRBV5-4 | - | CASSGGLAGFVADTQYF | TGTGCCAGCAGCGGGGGACTAGCGGGCTTTGTTGCAGATACGCAGTATTTT
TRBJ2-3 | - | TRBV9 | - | CASSASARGTDTQYF | TGTGCCAGCAGCGCGAGTGCCCGGGGCACAGATACGCAGTATTTT
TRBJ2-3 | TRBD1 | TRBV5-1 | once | CASSFGTGADTQYF | TGCGCCAGCAGCTTTGGGACAGGGGCAGATACGCAGTATTTT
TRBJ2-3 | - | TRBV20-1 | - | CSARAADTQYF | TGCAGTGCTAGAGCGGCAGATACGCAGTATTTT
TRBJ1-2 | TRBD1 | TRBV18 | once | CASSGRDRGNYGYTF | TGTGCCAGCTCAGGCAGGGACAGGGGAAACTATGGCTACACCTTC
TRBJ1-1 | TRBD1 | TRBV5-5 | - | CASSLADRGWTEAFF | TGTGCCAGCAGCTTGGCTGACAGGGGGTGGACTGAAGCTTTCTTT
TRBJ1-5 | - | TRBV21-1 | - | CASSKEGNPGNQPQHF | TGTGCCAGCAGCAAAGAGGGGAATCCTGGCAATCAGCCCCAGCATTTT
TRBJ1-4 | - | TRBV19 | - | CASSISRSEKLFF | TGTGCCAGTAGTATTAGCCGATCTGAAAAACTGTTTTTT
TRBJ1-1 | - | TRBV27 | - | CASSLSLGTEAFF | TGTGCCAGCAGTTTATCGCTTGGGACAGAAGCTTTCTTT
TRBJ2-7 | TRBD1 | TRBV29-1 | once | CSVRYRGRGYEQYF | TGCAGCGTCCGTTACAGGGGGCGTGGATACGAGCAGTACTTC
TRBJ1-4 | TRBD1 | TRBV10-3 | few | CAISAGGQGTNEKLFF | TGTGCCATCAGCGCCGGAGGACAGGGGACTAATGAAAAACTGTTTTTT
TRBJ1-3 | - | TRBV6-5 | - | CASSLKGDYSGNTIYF | TGTGCCAGCAGTTTGAAGGGAGACTACTCTGGAAACACCATATATTTT
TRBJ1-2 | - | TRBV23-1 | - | CASSNTGNPNYGYTF | TGCGCCAGCAGTAACACAGGAAACCCTAACTATGGCTACACCTTC
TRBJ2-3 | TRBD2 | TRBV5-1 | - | CASSLGTGGARDTQYF | TGCGCCAGCAGCTTGGGTACCGGGGGGGCCAGAGATACGCAGTATTTT
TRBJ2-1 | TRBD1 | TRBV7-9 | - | CASSLAAGGSYNEQFF | TGTGCCAGCAGCTTAGCGGCAGGGGGCTCCTACAATGAGCAGTTCTTC
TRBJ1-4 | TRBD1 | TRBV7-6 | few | CASRQTGYEKLFF | TGTGCCAGCAGACAGACAGGGTATGAAAAACTGTTTTTT
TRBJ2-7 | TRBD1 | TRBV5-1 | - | CASSSEGDRILYEQYF | TGCGCCAGCAGCTCAGAAGGGGACAGAATCCTCTACGAGCAGTACTTC
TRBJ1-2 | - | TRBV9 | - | CASSVEPTGRLGDGYTF | TGTGCCAGCAGCGTAGAACCCACAGGGCGGCTCGGTGATGGCTACACCTTC
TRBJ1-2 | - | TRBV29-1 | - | CSVESRSGTVLDGYTF | TGCAGCGTTGAGAGTAGGAGCGGGACGGTTTTGGATGGCTACACCTTC
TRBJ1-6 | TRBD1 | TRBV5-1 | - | CASSRGQKNSPLHF | TGCGCCAGCAGCCGGGGACAGAAAAATTCACCCCTCCACTTT
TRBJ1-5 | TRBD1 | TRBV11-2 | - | CASSGGQGGWNQPQHF | TGTGCCAGCAGTGGCGGACAGGGGGGATGGAATCAGCCCCAGCATTTT
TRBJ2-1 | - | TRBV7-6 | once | CASSLPGWANEQFF | TGTGCCAGCAGCTTACCGGGGTGGGCCAATGAGCAGTTCTTC
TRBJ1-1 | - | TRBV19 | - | CASSIKGLGRTEAFF | TGTGCCAGTAGTATAAAGGGCCTGGGGCGCACTGAAGCTTTCTTT
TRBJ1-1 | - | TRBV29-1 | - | CSVDSQNTEAFF | TGCAGCGTTGATAGTCAGAACACTGAAGCTTTCTTT